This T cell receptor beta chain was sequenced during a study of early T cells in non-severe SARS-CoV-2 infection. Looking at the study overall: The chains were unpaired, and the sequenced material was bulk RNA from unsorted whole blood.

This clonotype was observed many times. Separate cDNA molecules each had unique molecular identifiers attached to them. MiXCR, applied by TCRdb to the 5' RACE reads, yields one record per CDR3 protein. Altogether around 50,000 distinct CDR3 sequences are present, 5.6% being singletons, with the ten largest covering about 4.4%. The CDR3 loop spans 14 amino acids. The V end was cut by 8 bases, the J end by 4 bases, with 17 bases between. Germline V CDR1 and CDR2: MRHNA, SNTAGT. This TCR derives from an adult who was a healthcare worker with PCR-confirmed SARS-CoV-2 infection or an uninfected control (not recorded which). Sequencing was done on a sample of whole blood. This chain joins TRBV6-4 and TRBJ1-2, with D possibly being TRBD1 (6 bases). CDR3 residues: CASRQAPGGYGYTF. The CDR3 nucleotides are TGTGCCAGCCGACAGGCCCCGGGAGGCTATGGCTACACCTTC.